A single sample is the source of the 26 T cell receptor beta chains below, sequenced in a study of T cells in Graves' hyperthyroidism and ophthalmopathy. TCR beta CDR3 region amplification was performed from RNA transcripts. The study used the HTBI primer set for a first-round RT-PCR of the TCR CDR3. TCRdb redid the calling of the multiplex PCR reads with MiXCR, one entry per CDR3 protein. The table lists hundreds of thousands of distinct CDR3 sequences, 13% to 15% of them singletons. The sample taken for sequencing was blood. All receptors come from a woman in her 40s with Graves' hyperthyroidism.

The table lists this clonotype with many counts. The chain couples TRBV10-3 to TRBJ2-1; TRBD2 is a possible D gene (5 bases). Germline assignment: CDR1 ENHRY and CDR2 SYGVKD. The CDR3 sequence is 15 residues long. V was clipped by 3 bases and J by 10 bases, with 19 bases between them. The chain's CDR3 is CAISDDQRRFMEQFF. In nucleotides, the CDR3 is TGTGCCATCAGTGACGACCAGCGGCGCTTCATGGAGCAGTTCTTC.

This clonotype was counted at least ten times. The chain is built from TRBV7-2 and TRBJ2-7; tentative D call: TRBD2 (6 bases). V lost 5 bases, J lost 4 bases, and 12 bases lay in between. Germline CDR1 and CDR2: SGHTA and FQGNSA. The length of the CDR3 is 13 residues. The CDR3 protein is CASSRTSNYEQYF. The CDR3, as DNA: TGTGCCAGCAGCCGAACTAGCAATTACGAGCAGTACTTC.

This clonotype has ten or more counts. The rearrangement uses TRBV5-1 and TRBJ1-6; no clear D. CDR3 length: 17 residues. Between the trimmed V and J ends, which lost 1 base and 8 bases, there was a span of 19 bases. Germline lookup yields CDR1 SGHRS and CDR2 YFSETQ. This CDR3 is CASSLSGWVSDDSPLHF. In DNA, the CDR3 is TGCGCCAGCAGCTTGTCCGGTTGGGTTTCAGACGATTCACCCCTCCACTTT.

This clonotype has a count of ten or more. The chain carries TRBV12-3 or TRBV12-4 and TRBJ1-6; D gene unclear. The V and J ends lost 4 bases and 16 bases respectively, with 14 bases between them. The CDR3 sequence is 12 residues long. The CDR3 region has the DNA TGTGCCAGCAGTTCCTTGAGGAATTCTCTCCACTTT. Translated, it gives CASSSLRNSLHF.

This clonotype was picked up many times. The V call is TRBV29-1, the J call TRBJ2-2; D might be TRBD1 (6 bases). The CDR3 is 13 amino acids. V was cut by 7 bases and J by 2 bases, with 11 bases left in between. Germline CDR1 reads SQVTM; CDR2 reads ANQGSEA. CDR3 bases: TGCAGCGCACGACAGGCTAACACCGGGGAGCTGTTTTTT. Amino acid sequence: CSARQANTGELFF.

This clonotype has ten or more counts. This sequence joins TRBV6-2 or TRBV6-3 and TRBJ2-7, with D perhaps matching TRBD2 (6 bases). The CDR3 runs 11 residues. Germline assignment: CDR1 MNHEY and CDR2 SVGEGT. The V gene lost 6 bases and the J gene lost 7 bases, with 10 bases spanning the gap. DNA for the CDR3: TGTGCCAGCAGGCGGGACTTTGAGCAGTACTTC. Translating gives CASRRDFEQYF.

There are many counts of this clonotype. The rearrangement links TRBV2 to TRBJ1-5; no clear D. The CDR3 runs to 16 residues. CDR1 is SNHLY, CDR2 FYNNEI, per germline. Trimming removed 3 bases from V and 5 bases from J, with 17 bases in between. CDR3 loop: CASSDPGRFTDQPQHF. In nucleotides, the CDR3 is TGTGCCAGCAGTGACCCGGGTCGGTTTACCGATCAGCCCCAGCATTTT.

In this sample, this clonotype turned up many times. This chain connects TRBV18 to TRBJ2-7; D unresolved. The CDR3 loop spans 13 amino acids. Germline V gives CDR1 KGHSH, CDR2 LQKENI. V lost 4 bases and J lost 4, with 11 bases in between. The CDR3: CASSLLDRYEQYF. CDR3 nucleotide sequence: TGTGCCAGCTCACTCCTGGACCGTTACGAGCAGTACTTC. The complete variable domain, with remaining parts taken from reference TRBV18 and TRBJ2-7, reads NAGVMQNPRHLVRRRGQEARLRCSPMKGHSHVYWYRQLPEEGLKFMVYLQKENIIDESGMPKERFSAEFPKEGPSILRIQQVVRGDSAAYFCASSLLDRYEQYFGPGTRLTVT.

The V and J genes are TRBV4-1 and TRBJ1-2; D is perhaps TRBD1 (6 bases). The CDR3 contains 14 residues. Germline V gene lookup returns CDR1 MGHRA and CDR2 YSYEKL. The germline V and J ends were trimmed by 4 bases and 7 bases, with 16 bases remaining between them. The CDR3 nucleotides are TGCGCCAGCAGCCCCGAGGGGGGAGCGGTTGGCTACACCTTC. This sequence encodes CASSPEGGAVGYTF.

V gene TRBV19 combines with J gene TRBJ2-7; possible D gene TRBD2, 5 bases. The V gene lost 4 bases and the J gene lost 1 base, with 11 bases spanning the gap. The CDR3 length is 14 residues. Germline V gene lookup returns CDR1 LNHDA and CDR2 SQIVND (reference sequence). In DNA form, the CDR3 reads TGTGCCAGTAGTAGTATACTAGAGTCCTACGAGCAGTACTTC. This codes for CASSSILESYEQYF.

This clonotype was seen only a few times. The V and J genes are TRBV6-2 or TRBV6-3 and TRBJ2-7; D perhaps matches TRBD2 (7 bases). V lost 4 bases to trimming and J lost 3 bases, with 13 bases between them. There are 14 residues in the CDR3. In germline, CDR1 is MNHEY, CDR2 SVGEGT. In DNA, the CDR3 is TGTGCCAGCAGTTCACAGGGAGGGGACTACGAGCAGTACTTC. Translated: CASSSQGGDYEQYF.

This clonotype was seen only a few times. The chain joins TRBV19 to TRBJ1-1; 7 bases line up with TRBD1. The CDR3 is 14 amino acids. The germline V gene has CDR1 LNHDA and CDR2 SQIVND (reference sequence). The trim removed 3 bases at V and 5 bases at J, leaving 6 bases unmatched. The DNA for the CDR3 is TGTGCCAGTAGTATTGGCCAACAGGGGACTGAAGCTTTCTTT. Translated: CASSIGQQGTEAFF.

This clonotype was seen repeatedly, ten times or more. The chain carries TRBV5-6 and TRBJ2-7; weak D call: TRBD2 (6 bases). The V and J ends lost 2 bases and 2 bases respectively, with 14 bases between them. This CDR3 contains 15 residues. Germline CDR1 SGHDT, CDR2 YYEEEE. The CDR3 DNA reads as TGTGCCAGCAGCTTCTTTTGGGGGAGGCCCTACGAGCAGTACTTC. Protein: CASSFFWGRPYEQYF. Variable domain in full (rest from reference TRBV5-6 and TRBJ2-7): DAGVTQSPTHLIKTRGQQVTLRCSPKSGHDTVSWYQQALGQGPQFIFQYYEEEERQRGNFPDRFSGHQFPNYSSELNVNALLLGDSALYLCASSFFWGRPYEQYFGPGTRLTVT.

V is TRBV5-5 and J is TRBJ2-3; D possibly corresponds to TRBD2 (5 bases). The CDR3 consists of 17 residues. Trimming shortened V by 2 bases and J by 7 bases, and 23 bases separated the two germline ends. Germline CDR1 reads SGHKS; CDR2 reads YYEKEE (reference sequence). The CDR3, as DNA: TGTGCCAGCAGCTTCTCCTGGACTGATCTAAAAGGAAATACGCAGTATTTT. This codes for CASSFSWTDLKGNTQYF.

A few counts support this clonotype. V is TRBV5-5 and J is TRBJ2-1, with TRBD1 matching over 9 bases. The germline CDR1 and CDR2 sequences are SGHKS and YYEKEE (reference sequence). The CDR3 sequence is 14 residues long. J gave up 9 bases and V 4 bases, and 8 bases lay outside the gene matches. The CDR3 is CASSPGTGISEQFF. In DNA form, the CDR3 reads TGTGCCAGCAGCCCCGGGACAGGGATTTCTGAGCAGTTCTTC.

This clonotype was counted only a few times. V and J are TRBV3-1 and TRBJ2-7; D is ambiguous. Germline V lookup: CDR1 LGHDT, CDR2 YNNKEL (reference sequence). V was clipped by 0 bases and J by 2 bases, with 11 bases between them. This CDR3 region has 15 residues. This CDR3 is CASSQETVRAYEQYF. Here the CDR3 DNA reads TGTGCCAGCAGCCAAGAGACCGTTAGGGCCTACGAGCAGTACTTC.

The rearrangement uses TRBV6-9 and TRBJ1-4; 7 bases are a match to TRBD1. The CDR3 sequence is 16 residues long. Germline V gene data show CDR1 as MNHGY and CDR2 as SVAAGI. The V segment lost 4 bases and the J segment 4 bases; nucleotides outside the gene matches: 9. CDR3: CASSSRQGSVNEKLFF. CDR3 DNA sequence: TGTGCCAGCAGTTCCCGACAGGGATCGGTTAATGAAAAACTGTTTTTT.

The chain has TRBV30 and TRBJ1-1, with 7 bases fitting TRBD1. The junction had 12 bases not matched to a gene; V was cut back by 5 bases and J by 0 bases. Germline V CDR1 and CDR2: GTSNPN, SVGIG (reference sequence). The CDR3 is 16 amino acids. For the CDR3, the DNA is TGTGCCTGGGACATTCCCGGGACAGCCCTGAACACTGAAGCTTTCTTT. Its translation is CAWDIPGTALNTEAFF.

At least ten counts were recorded for this clonotype. The V call is TRBV5-1, the J call TRBJ2-7, with no clear D. V gave up 0 bases and J gave up 2 bases, with 12 bases separating them. The CDR3 loop spans 15 amino acids. Germline V gene sequence: CDR1 SGHRS, CDR2 YFSETQ. In DNA form, the CDR3 reads TGCGCCAGCAGCTTGGAAGCCTCAGAGACCTACGAGCAGTACTTC. It yields the protein CASSLEASETYEQYF.

This clonotype has a handful of counts. The chain couples TRBV25-1 to TRBJ1-3, with unresolved D. Germline V CDR1 and CDR2: MGHDK, SYGVNS. The CDR3 spans 15 residues. V was clipped by 2 bases and J by 1 base, with 9 bases between them. DNA for the CDR3: TGTGCCAGCAGTGAACGGGCGGATTCTGGAAACACCATATATTTT. As protein: CASSERADSGNTIYF.

This clonotype was recorded many times. The chain combines TRBV10-3 with TRBJ2-3; D call uncertain. Germline loops: CDR1 ENHRY, CDR2 SYGVKD. V gave up 4 bases and J gave up 6 bases, with 14 bases separating them. The CDR3 runs to 14 residues. CDR3 sequence reads: CAISARLMSDTQYF. Here the CDR3 DNA reads TGTGCCATCAGTGCCCGCCTTATGTCCGATACGCAGTATTTT.

The chain uses TRBV20-1 and TRBJ2-1; 11 bases fit TRBD2. With 8 bases clipped from V and 4 bases from J, the junction kept 10 bases outside the gene matches. CDR3 length: 15 residues. The germline V gene encodes CDR1 DFQATT and CDR2 SNEGSKA (reference sequence). CDR3 protein: CSLGPIAGGYNEQFF. The CDR3 DNA reads TGCAGTTTGGGACCGATAGCGGGAGGGTACAATGAGCAGTTCTTC.

This clonotype came up many times. The chain links TRBV20-1 to TRBJ1-3; D gene unclear. CDR1 and CDR2 from the germline V gene are DFQATT and SNEGSKA (reference sequence). V gave up 0 bases and J gave up 1 base, with 10 bases separating them. The CDR3 has 15 amino acids. Here the CDR3 reads CSARDRYQSGNTIYF. Written as DNA, the CDR3 is TGCAGTGCTAGAGATCGGTACCAGTCTGGAAACACCATATATTTT.

This clonotype was seen more than once but under ten times. The chain combines TRBV11-3 with TRBJ2-1, with D tentatively TRBD2 (6 bases). This CDR3 has 15 amino acids. The ends were cut back, 4 bases at V and 4 bases at J, with 14 bases in the middle. CDR1 is SGHNT, CDR2 YENEEA, per germline. The CDR3, as DNA: TGTGCCAGCAGCTGGGCCGGGACTCAATACAATGAGCAGTTCTTC. Amino acids: CASSWAGTQYNEQFF.

This clonotype has a handful of counts. Given a much more abundant clone one base away, this may be a read error. The gene calls are TRBV7-8 and TRBJ2-3, with 8 bases identical to TRBD2. Germline V gene lookup returns CDR1 SGHVS and CDR2 FQNEAQ. CDR3 length: 18 residues. Germline trimming cut 5 bases from V and 0 bases from J; bases unmatched to any gene: 13. The CDR3 sequence: CASSPFRVSGASTDTQYF. The CDR3 region has the DNA TGTGCCAGCAGCCCATTTCGTGTTAGCGGGGCTAGCACAGATACGCAGTATTTT.

This clonotype was counted ten times or more. The rearrangement links TRBV7-2 to TRBJ2-2; unclear D gene. The CDR3 sequence is 15 residues long. Germline CDR1 reads SGHTA; CDR2 reads FQGNSA. V was trimmed by 1 base and J by 6 bases, leaving 12 bases between them. The CDR3 protein is CASSLGYGSAGELFF. The CDR3 DNA reads TGTGCCAGCAGCTTAGGTTACGGTTCCGCCGGGGAGCTGTTTTTT.